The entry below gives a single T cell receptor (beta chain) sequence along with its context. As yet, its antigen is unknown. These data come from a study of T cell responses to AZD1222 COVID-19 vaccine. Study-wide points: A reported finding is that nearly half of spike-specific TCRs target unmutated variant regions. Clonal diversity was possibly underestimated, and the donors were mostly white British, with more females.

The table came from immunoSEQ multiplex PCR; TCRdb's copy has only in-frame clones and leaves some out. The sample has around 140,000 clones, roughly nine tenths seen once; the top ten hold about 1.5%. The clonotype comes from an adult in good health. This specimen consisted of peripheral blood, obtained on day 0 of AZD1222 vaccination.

The CDR3 sequence: CASSLRGLPGPRLNTEAFF. The CDR3 DNA reads TGTGCCAGCAGCCTAAGGGGACTACCGGGACCACGATTGAACACTGAAGCTTTCTTT. J is TRBJ1-1 and V is TRBV7-2; D is possibly TRBD1 (5 bases). This CDR3 is built from 19 residues. Germline-derived CDR1 and CDR2 are SGHTA and FQGNSA. The germline V and J ends were trimmed by 5 bases and 0 bases, with 25 bases remaining between them.